One sample yielded the 20 T cell receptor beta chains listed below, sequenced in a study of blood T cell repertoires in COVID-19. TCRdb's copy holds only in-frame clones and misses some; the assay was immunoSEQ multiplex PCR. Of about 75,000 clones in the sample, approximately 74% were seen once. Sequenced: peripheral blood. The source is a human donor with acute or convalescent COVID-19. The donor label of this sample is uncertain.

The CDR3 reads CASQPLGGGNEQYF. The CDR3 DNA reads TGTGCCAGCCAACCGTTAGGGGGTGGGAACGAGCAGTACTTC. This chain links TRBV27 with TRBJ2-7, with TRBD1 as a possible D gene (6 bases). The germline gives CDR1 MNHEY, CDR2 SMNVEV (reference sequence). The CDR3 loop spans 14 amino acids. Trimming pared 8 bases from V and 5 bases from J, leaving 19 bases between.

The rearrangement joins TRBV19 to TRBJ1-5; D gene ambiguous. Germline-derived CDR1 and CDR2 are LNHDA and SQIVND (reference sequence). V was shortened by 7 bases and J by 5 bases, with 15 bases between the two germline ends. CDR3 length equals 14 residues. This chain's CDR3 is CASNPIWLDQPQHF. CDR3 bases: TGTGCCAGTAACCCAATTTGGTTAGATCAGCCCCAGCATTTT. Full variable domain (missing parts from reference TRBV19 and TRBJ1-5): DGGITQSPKYLFRKEGQNVTLSCEQNLNHDAMYWYRQDPGQGLRLIYYSQIVNDFQKGDIAEGYSVSREKKESFPLTVTSAQKNPTAFYLCASNPIWLDQPQHFGDGTRLSIL.

This sequence joins TRBV5-1 and TRBJ1-4; D remains ambiguous. Trimming shortened V by 4 bases and J by 3 bases, and 10 bases separated the two germline ends. The CDR3 is 14 amino acids. The germline V gene encodes CDR1 SGHRS and CDR2 YFSETQ. The CDR3 DNA reads TGCGCCAGCAGCCTAGGTGTTTCTAATGAAAAACTGTTTTTT. This encodes CASSLGVSNEKLFF.

The chain links TRBV19 to TRBJ1-1; D is unresolved. The V end lost 11 bases, the J end lost 1 base, and 11 bases lay between the germline ends. Germline CDR1 and CDR2: LNHDA and SQIVND (reference sequence). There are 12 residues in the CDR3. CDR3 protein: CAVANRNTEAFF. The CDR3 bases are TGTGCCGTCGCGAATAGGAACACTGAAGCTTTCTTT.

The gene calls are TRBV27 and TRBJ2-7; maybe TRBD1 (6 bases). Germline CDR1 is MNHEY and CDR2 is SMNVEV (reference sequence). Trimming took 3 bases from V and 3 from J, leaving 21 bases between them. The CDR3 has 17 residues. For the CDR3, the DNA is TGTGCCAGCAGTTTTTCCGATCCCAGCCAGGGGCTCTACGAGCAGTACGTC. This sequence encodes CASSFSDPSQGLYEQYV.

This clone has only one observation. V usage is TRBV6-5 and J usage is TRBJ2-7, with TRBD2 matching over 8 bases. CDR1 is MNHEY, CDR2 SVGAGI, per germline. V dropped 6 bases and J dropped 4; count of bases not matched to a gene: 2. The CDR3 has 12 amino acids. The CDR3 DNA follows: TGTGCCAGCAGGCCTAGCGGGTACGAGCAGTACGTC. Translation: CASRPSGYEQYV.

This chain connects TRBV6-5 to TRBJ1-5; 7 bases are a match to TRBD1. With 6 bases clipped from V and 5 bases from J, the junction kept 4 bases outside the gene matches. Germline values: CDR1 MNHEY, CDR2 SVGAGI. This CDR3 region has 13 residues. Written as DNA, the CDR3 is TGTGCCAGCAGCAATACAGGGGATCAGCCCCAGCATTTT. It codes for CASSNTGDQPQHF.

This clone was seen a single time. The rearrangement uses TRBV5-1 and TRBJ2-5; possibly TRBD1 for D (6 bases). The V end was cut by 4 bases, the J end by 0 bases, with 19 bases between. Germline-derived CDR1 and CDR2 are SGHRS and YFSETQ. The CDR3 sequence is 17 residues long. The CDR3 protein is CASSPGTGQPYQETQYF. DNA for the CDR3: TGCGCCAGCAGCCCCGGGACCGGACAGCCGTACCAAGAGACCCAGTACTTC.

This clone was observed a few times. The rearrangement links TRBV19 to TRBJ1-5, with TRBD1 as a possible D gene (6 bases). CDR1 and CDR2 from the germline V gene are LNHDA and SQIVND (reference sequence). Trimming took 7 bases from V and 9 from J, leaving 22 bases between them. This CDR3 has 15 amino acids. The CDR3 is CASNSQIQGYMPQHF. CDR3 DNA sequence: TGTGCCAGTAATTCCCAAATACAGGGATATATGCCCCAGCATTTT.

In DNA form, the CDR3 reads TGTGCCAGCAGTGGGGGGACAGGGGTCTATGGCTACACCTTC. This encodes CASSGGTGVYGYTF. This chain links TRBV25-1 with TRBJ1-2; 10 bases are shared with TRBD1. The CDR3 has 14 amino acids. Trimming at V came to 4 bases and at J to 4 bases, leaving 3 bases not matched to a gene. CDR1 MGHDK and CDR2 SYGVNS come from the germline V gene.

The chain is built from TRBV28 and TRBJ2-7; 12 nucleotides align to TRBD2. CDR1 is MDHEN and CDR2 is SYDVKM in the germline V gene. V trimming: 3 bases; J trimming: 3 bases; junction bases outside the gene matches: 18. The CDR3 has 20 residues. CDR3 in amino acids: CASSFRPYWTSGIHHYEQYF. CDR3 nucleotide sequence: TGTGCCAGCAGTTTCCGTCCCTATTGGACTAGCGGGATACATCACTACGAGCAGTACTTC.

This clone was observed once. V usage is TRBV10-2 and J usage is TRBJ2-2; 9 positions match TRBD1. From germline, CDR1 is WSHSY and CDR2 SAAADI. J was trimmed by 3 bases and V by 2 bases; bases with no gene match: 4. The CDR3 is 16 residues long. The CDR3 DNA follows: TGCGCCAGCAGTGAGCGAGACAGGGGGTACACCGGGGAGCTGTTTTTT. Translated: CASSERDRGYTGELFF.

This clone turned up a few times. V gene TRBV6-5 combines with J gene TRBJ2-7; TRBD1 agrees at 11 bases. Germline V gene lookup returns CDR1 MNHEY and CDR2 SVGAGI. Unmatched junction bases numbered 6, after V lost 6 bases and J lost 5 bases. The CDR3 is 14 amino acids. For the CDR3, the DNA is TGTGCCAGCAGAACCGGGACAGGGGGGAACGAGCAGTACTTC. The encoded protein is CASRTGTGGNEQYF.

The chain employs TRBV7-2 and TRBJ1-1; 8 nucleotides agree with TRBD1. There are 13 residues in the CDR3. J was trimmed by 0 bases and V by 11 bases; bases with no gene match: 5. The germline gives CDR1 SGHTA, CDR2 FQGNSA. The CDR3 sequence is CAVRGQVNTEAFF. CDR3 DNA: TGTGCCGTTAGGGGACAGGTGAACACTGAAGCTTTCTTT.

The V call is TRBV3-1 (or the pseudogene TRBV3-2), the J call TRBJ1-5; maybe TRBD1 (5 bases). CDR1 LGHDT and CDR2 YNNKEL come from the germline V gene (reference sequence). The ends were cut back, 4 bases at V and 0 bases at J, with 10 bases in the middle. The CDR3 has 15 residues. CDR3 nucleotide sequence: TGTGCCAGCAGCCCGGACAAATATAGCAATCAGCCCCAGCATTTT. This encodes CASSPDKYSNQPQHF.

The V gene is TRBV28, the J gene TRBJ1-5; 8 nucleotides line up with TRBD1. The germline CDR1 and CDR2 sequences are MDHEN and SYDVKM. The CDR3 contains 14 residues. Germline trimming cut 6 bases from V and 5 bases from J; bases unmatched to any gene: 6. The CDR3 spells CASSRTGLDQPQHF. In DNA, the CDR3 is TGTGCCAGCAGCCGGACAGGGCTTGATCAGCCCCAGCATTTT.

The V call is TRBV21-1, the J call TRBJ2-5; no check of the table's D call, TRBD2, against the DNA was made. TRBV21-1 is designated a pseudogene. The CDR3 extends over 16 amino acids. CDR3 bases: TGTGCCAGCAGCAAAGGCCATAGCGGGCTGCAAGAGACCCAGTACTTC. Amino acids: CASSKGHSGLQETQYF.

V usage is TRBV21-1 and J usage is TRBJ2-1; TRBD1 is taken as the D call from the table, unchecked against the DNA. TRBV21-1 is annotated as a pseudogene. The CDR3 spans 18 residues. The CDR3 bases are TGTGCCAGCAGCGAAACGCGGACAGGCCGTCACACTGACAATGAGCAGTTCTTC. The encoded protein is CASSETRTGRHTDNEQFF.

V is TRBV28 and J is TRBJ1-2; TRBD1 aligns across 8 bases. This CDR3 spans 13 amino acids. V trimming: 6 bases; J trimming: 4 bases; junction bases outside the gene matches: 4. Looked up from germline, CDR1 is MDHEN and CDR2 is SYDVKM. In nucleotides, the CDR3 is TGTGCCAGCAGGCCGGGACAGGCCTATGGCTACACCTTC. It specifies CASRPGQAYGYTF.

This CDR3 is CASSPGQGYYGYTF. Written as DNA, the CDR3 is TGTGCCAGCAGTCCTGGACAGGGGTACTATGGCTACACCTTC. The chain has TRBV28 and TRBJ1-2; 9 nucleotides agree with TRBD1. The CDR3 runs 14 residues. The germline V gene has CDR1 MDHEN and CDR2 SYDVKM. The V and J ends lost 5 bases and 3 bases, in that order; junction bases with no gene match: 4.